A single sample gave rise to the 32 T cell receptor beta chains below, sequenced in a study of siplizumab effects on memory and regulatory T cells. Assay used: immunoSEQ multiplex PCR; TCRdb lists only in-frame clones, some missing. This table has roughly 97,000 clones, 93% appearing once. Sequences were obtained from Tregs sorted from blood. Every receptor here comes from a human donor in good health.

This chain connects TRBV5-6 to TRBJ2-5, with TRBD1 identical over 7 bases. The CDR3 length is 14 residues. V was clipped by 0 bases and J by 7 bases; unmatched bases: 6. Germline V gives CDR1 SGHDT, CDR2 YYEEEE. CDR3 nucleotide sequence: TGTGCCAGCAGCTTGGGACAGGGCGTTGGGACCCAGTACTTC. It encodes CASSLGQGVGTQYF.

The chain uses TRBV19 and TRBJ2-2; 10 positions match TRBD2. In germline, CDR1 is LNHDA, CDR2 SQIVND (reference sequence). The CDR3 is 16 amino acids. Germline trimming cut 6 bases from V and 0 bases from J; bases unmatched to any gene: 4. For the CDR3, the DNA is TGTGCCAGTAGGGTAGCGGGGGGCTCGAACACCGGGGAGCTGTTTTTT. Its translation is CASRVAGGSNTGELFF.

CDR3 loop: CASRGTGRTAEAFF. The CDR3 DNA is TGTGCCAGTAGGGGGACAGGGCGAACAGCTGAAGCTTTCTTT. The gene calls are TRBV19 and TRBJ1-1; 9 positions agree with TRBD1. The CDR3 covers 14 residues. V was pared by 6 bases and J by 6 bases, with 8 bases of the junction left unmatched. Germline-derived CDR1 and CDR2 are LNHDA and SQIVND (reference sequence).

This sequence joins TRBV9 and TRBJ2-5, with a possible D match to TRBD2 (6 bases). Germline loops: CDR1 SGDLS, CDR2 YYNGEE. Trimming stripped 0 bases from V and 3 bases from J, with 12 bases between. CDR3 length: 15 residues. The CDR3 region is CASSVGGLAKETQYF. CDR3 DNA sequence: TGTGCCAGCAGCGTAGGTGGGCTAGCGAAAGAGACCCAGTACTTC.

The chain combines TRBV27 with TRBJ1-5, with D uncertain. From germline, CDR1 is MNHEY and CDR2 SMNVEV (reference sequence). This CDR3 comprises 15 residues. The V end lost 5 bases, the J end lost 8 bases, and 19 bases lay between the germline ends. The CDR3 region has the DNA TGTGCCAGCAGTCCCCACGGCGGTCCGATGAAGCCCCAGCATTTT. Its protein product is CASSPHGGPMKPQHF.

DNA of the CDR3: TGTGCCAGTAGTACCCCCCAGCGATCAAGGGAGCAGTTCTTC. Amino acid sequence: CASSTPQRSREQFF. The chain recombines TRBV19 with TRBJ2-1, with D unclear. Looked up from germline, CDR1 is LNHDA and CDR2 is SQIVND (reference sequence). Deletions cut 4 bases from V and 10 bases from J, with 17 bases between. The CDR3 loop spans 14 amino acids.

This chain connects TRBV9 to TRBJ2-3; the D gene could be TRBD1 or TRBD2 (5 bases each). The CDR3 contains 15 residues. Germline lookup yields CDR1 SGDLS and CDR2 YYNGEE. V was cut by 1 base and J by 4 bases, with 13 bases left in between. CDR3 coding DNA: TGTGCCAGCAGCGTAAGCTGGGGGATGGCAGATACGCAGTATTTT. Its translation is CASSVSWGMADTQYF.

This chain links TRBV30 with TRBJ2-2, with a tentative D call TRBD2 (5 bases). The CDR3 loop spans 17 amino acids. V lost 0 bases to trimming and J lost 0 bases, with 14 bases between them. Germline V lookup: CDR1 GTSNPN, CDR2 SVGIG (reference sequence). For the CDR3, the DNA is TGTGCCTGGAGTGTATATAGCGTGCGACCGAACACCGGGGAGCTGTTTTTT. Translation: CAWSVYSVRPNTGELFF.

The chain combines TRBV5-3 with TRBJ2-5, with 7 bases lining up with TRBD1. The DNA end is a closer match to TRBJ2-7, so the J assignment may be wrong. TRBV5-3 is reported as an ORF; its role is uncertain. The CDR3 has 15 residues. CDR3 bases: TGTGCCAGAAGCTTGAAGGGACAGCACTCCTACGAGCAGTACTTC. Translated, it gives CARSLKGQHSYEQYF.

The gene calls are TRBV4-3 and TRBJ2-7; D gene ambiguous. V lost 0 bases, J lost 2 bases, and 17 bases lay in between. Germline V gene sequence: CDR1 LGHNA, CDR2 YSLEER. This CDR3 has 17 residues. The chain's CDR3 is CASSQELTASAPYEQYF. In DNA, the CDR3 is TGCGCCAGCAGCCAAGAGCTCACCGCCAGCGCACCCTACGAGCAGTACTTC.

V is TRBV2 and J is TRBJ1-2; D ambiguous. The V end was cut by 3 bases, the J end by 8 bases, with 7 bases between. CDR1 and CDR2 (germline): SNHLY, FYNNEI. CDR3 size: 11 residues. The CDR3: CASSERVGYTF. CDR3 sequence (DNA): TGTGCCAGCAGTGAGAGGGTCGGCTACACCTTC.

This chain links TRBV11-3 with TRBJ2-2; no firm D call. Germline assignment: CDR1 SGHNT and CDR2 YENEEA. This CDR3 spans 15 amino acids. Deletions cut 6 bases from V and 4 bases from J, with 15 bases between. This chain's CDR3 is CASSPRLRSTGELFF. CDR3 DNA sequence: TGTGCCAGCAGTCCGCGACTTCGATCCACCGGGGAGCTGTTTTTT.

The gene calls are TRBV19 and TRBJ1-6; D gene ambiguous. V was pared by 3 bases and J by 7 bases, with 16 bases between. This CDR3 is built from 16 residues. Germline V gene sequence: CDR1 LNHDA, CDR2 SQIVND (reference sequence). CDR3 amino acids: CASSMLWGAENSPLHF. In DNA form, the CDR3 reads TGTGCCAGTAGTATGTTGTGGGGAGCCGAGAATTCACCCCTCCACTTT.

The chain has TRBV7-8 and TRBJ1-1, with D unresolved. Germline lookup yields CDR1 SGHVS and CDR2 FQNEAQ. Trimming left V 1 base short and J 1 base short, with 7 bases between. The CDR3 extends over 14 amino acids. The CDR3 nucleotides read TGTGCCAGCAGCTTAGTCGGGAAGAACACTGAAGCTTTCTTT. Residues: CASSLVGKNTEAFF.

The chain couples TRBV7-3 to TRBJ1-1; D is possibly TRBD1 (5 bases). This CDR3 has 13 residues. Germline CDR1 reads SGHTA; CDR2 reads FQGTGA. V was trimmed by 8 bases and J by 1 base, leaving 11 bases between them. CDR3 sequence (DNA): TGTGCCAGCCGGGCGGGGCGGAACACTGAAGCTTTCTTT. It codes for CASRAGRNTEAFF.

The rearrangement uses TRBV4-1 and TRBJ2-4, with 16 bases identical to TRBD2. The CDR3 extends over 17 amino acids. V gave up 3 bases and J gave up 4 bases; unmatched junction bases: 3. The germline gives CDR1 MGHRA, CDR2 YSYEKL. CDR3 coding DNA: TGCGCCAGCAGCCATTTGGGACTAGCGGGGGGGAAAAACATTCAGTACTTC. It specifies CASSHLGLAGGKNIQYF.

The chain employs TRBV19 and TRBJ2-1, with 10 bases matching TRBD2. J was trimmed by 4 bases and V by 3 bases; bases with no gene match: 12. The CDR3 length is 18 residues. CDR1 is LNHDA, CDR2 SQIVND, per germline (reference sequence). The CDR3 DNA reads as TGTGCCAGTAGTATGGATCGGGCTAGCGGGGGCCTTTACAATGAGCAGTTCTTC. Translation: CASSMDRASGGLYNEQFF.

The V gene is TRBV28, the J gene TRBJ1-5; TRBD1 matches 7 bases. CDR3 length equals 12 residues. The J segment lost 2 bases and the V segment lost 10 bases, leaving 2 bases of the junction unmatched. Germline lookup yields CDR1 MDHEN and CDR2 SYDVKM. CDR3 loop: CATQGGNQPQHF. The CDR3 region has the DNA TGTGCCACCCAGGGGGGCAATCAGCCCCAGCATTTT.

This clone was counted once. This sequence joins TRBV11-2 and TRBJ2-7; D is perhaps TRBD1 or TRBD2 (5 bases each). Trimming shortened V by 2 bases and J by 7 bases, and 15 bases separated the two germline ends. The CDR3 extends over 14 amino acids. The germline V gene encodes CDR1 SGHAT and CDR2 FQNNGV. CDR3 loop: CASSLYGAIGEQYF. CDR3 bases: TGTGCCAGCAGCTTATACGGGGCGATCGGGGAGCAGTACTTC.

The genes are TRBV6-1 and TRBJ2-5, with a possible D match to TRBD2 (6 bases). V dropped 6 bases and J dropped 1 base, with 12 bases sitting between them. This CDR3 is built from 14 residues. Germline CDR1 is MNHNS and CDR2 is SASEGT. CDR3 DNA sequence: TGTGCCAGCAGCCGCAGCGGGCTCCAAGAGACCCAGTACTTC. Translating gives CASSRSGLQETQYF.

The sample holds one count of this clone. The rearrangement uses TRBV7-2 and TRBJ2-3, with 10 bases fitting TRBD1. V lost 3 bases and J lost 8; bases outside the gene matches: 5. CDR3 length equals 14 residues. Per germline, CDR1 SGHTA and CDR2 FQGNSA. CDR3 loop: CASSFLGTGVTQYF. The CDR3 DNA is TGTGCCAGCAGCTTTTTAGGGACAGGGGTTACGCAGTATTTT.

The gene calls are TRBV5-1 and TRBJ1-6, with 9 bases that match TRBD1. Germline lookup yields CDR1 SGHRS and CDR2 YFSETQ. J was trimmed by 8 bases and V by 6 bases; bases with no gene match: 6. The CDR3 loop spans 14 amino acids. CDR3 in amino acids: CASTEGQGYSPLHF. Here the CDR3 DNA reads TGCGCCAGCACCGAGGGACAGGGATATTCACCCCTCCACTTT. The whole variable domain, remainder taken from reference TRBV5-1 and TRBJ1-6, is KAGVTQTPRYLIKTRGQQVTLSCSPISGHRSVSWYQQTPGQGLQFLFEYFSETQRNKGNFPGRFSGRQFSNSRSEMNVSTLELGDSALYLCASTEGQGYSPLHFGNGTRLTVT.

The CDR3 spells CASSFPNSPLHF. The DNA of the CDR3 is TGTGCCAGCAGCTTTCCGAATTCACCCCTCCACTTT. The chain uses TRBV11-2 and TRBJ1-6; D is ambiguous. V lost 3 bases and J 7 bases, leaving 4 bases between the germline ends. The germline CDR1 and CDR2 sequences are SGHAT and FQNNGV. The CDR3 is 12 amino acids.

The chain couples TRBV18 to TRBJ2-5; D may correspond to TRBD1 or TRBD2 (5 bases each). CDR1 and CDR2 from the germline V gene are KGHSH and LQKENI. V was clipped by 6 bases and J by 5 bases, with 13 bases between them. This CDR3 region has 13 residues. CDR3 residues: CASSRNWGETQYF. CDR3 DNA: TGTGCCAGCTCCCGCAACTGGGGGGAGACCCAGTACTTC.

This clone was counted only a few times. The same CDR3 can be traced to other DNA sequences in this sample. The chain carries TRBV5-1 and TRBJ2-7; D call uncertain. CDR3 length equals 13 residues. The germline gives CDR1 SGHRS, CDR2 YFSETQ. Trimming took 1 base from V and 0 from J, leaving 5 bases between them. CDR3 sequence reads: CASSLTGSYEQYF. The DNA of the CDR3 is TGCGCCAGCAGCTTGACGGGCTCCTACGAGCAGTACTTC.

The chain joins TRBV7-2 to TRBJ1-1, with 7 bases matching TRBD1. The ends lost 0 bases at V and 14 bases at J; junction bases unmatched: 9. Germline lookup yields CDR1 SGHTA and CDR2 FQGNSA. The CDR3 length is 13 residues. The CDR3 DNA reads TGTGCCAGCAGCTTAGCGAGGGACAGCCGAATGTTCTTT. Translation: CASSLARDSRMFF.

The chain uses TRBV13 and TRBJ1-2; TRBD1 is a possible D gene (6 bases). V was trimmed by 0 bases and J by 0 bases, leaving 11 bases between them. The CDR3 has 16 residues. From germline, CDR1 is PRHDT and CDR2 FYEKMQ (reference sequence). This CDR3 reads CASSLGPRTANYGYTF. CDR3 sequence (DNA): TGTGCCAGCAGCTTAGGCCCAAGGACAGCTAACTATGGCTACACCTTC.

V usage is TRBV19 and J usage is TRBJ1-1, with a possible D match to TRBD1 (6 bases). CDR3 length equals 13 residues. V gave up 6 bases and J gave up 7 bases, with 15 bases separating them. CDR1 and CDR2 from the germline V gene are LNHDA and SQIVND (reference sequence). The chain's CDR3 is CASRKTGPNEAFF. CDR3 nucleotides: TGTGCCAGTAGAAAGACAGGCCCTAATGAAGCTTTCTTT.

The chain joins TRBV30 to TRBJ1-2, with D possibly TRBD1 on 6 matching bases. The ends were cut back, 5 bases at V and 6 bases at J, with 16 bases in the middle. This CDR3 is built from 13 residues. Germline V gives CDR1 GTSNPN, CDR2 SVGIG (reference sequence). CDR3 sequence reads: CAWLTTGSHGYTF. CDR3 nucleotide sequence: TGTGCCTGGCTTACCACAGGGAGTCATGGCTACACCTTC.

The J gene is TRBJ1-2, the V gene TRBV10-3; D may be TRBD1 (5 bases). In germline, CDR1 is ENHRY, CDR2 SYGVKD. V lost 7 bases and J 4 bases, leaving 16 bases between the germline ends. The CDR3 runs 14 residues. CDR3 sequence: CAITEGSLGYGYTF. The CDR3 bases are TGTGCCATCACCGAGGGGAGTCTCGGCTATGGCTACACCTTC.

The V call is TRBV7-9, the J call TRBJ1-2, with 7 bases aligning to TRBD1. Trimming removed 6 bases from V and 2 bases from J; junction bases left unmatched: 9. This CDR3 region has 15 residues. CDR1 and CDR2 (germline): SEHNR, FQNEAQ (reference sequence). For the CDR3, the DNA is TGTGCCAGCAGTTTAAACAGGGGTGCCAACTATGGCTACACCTTC. This codes for CASSLNRGANYGYTF.

The gene calls are TRBV13 and TRBJ1-2; D perhaps matches TRBD1 (5 bases). This CDR3 region has 16 residues. V was shortened by 3 bases and J by 1 base, with 15 bases between the two germline ends. The V gene's germline CDR1 is PRHDT and CDR2 FYEKMQ (reference sequence). DNA of the CDR3: TGTGCCAGCAGCTTCGGGTCGGGGACTTTTAACTATGGCTACACCTTC. This codes for CASSFGSGTFNYGYTF.